This T cell receptor beta chain appears in the sequencing data of a study of T cell responses to AZD1222 COVID-19 vaccine. This CDR3 region has 13 residues. Germline values: CDR1 MDHEN, CDR2 SYDVKM. Data came from immunoSEQ multiplex PCR; TCRdb stores just in-frame clones and leaves some out. The sample holds some 110,000 clones, around 89% seen once. This TCR came from an adult in good health. The chain recombines TRBV28 with TRBJ2-3, with D possibly matching TRBD1 (6 bases). The sequencing used peripheral blood, collected on day 0 of AZD1222 vaccination. The CDR3 DNA reads as TGTGCTACCCGGGACACTCAAACAGATACGCAGTATTTT. This encodes CATRDTQTDTQYF.